A single sample gave rise to the 25 T cell receptor beta chains below, sequenced in a study of T cell responses to AZD1222 COVID-19 vaccine. Sequencing was performed with immunoSEQ multiplex PCR; in TCRdb, only in-frame clones are kept and a portion is missing. The data show about 90,000 clones, approximately 90% seen once. The material sequenced was peripheral blood, taken on day 0 of MenACWY control vaccination. Receptor source: an adult in good health.

The V call is TRBV6-5, the J call TRBJ1-6; D gene unclear. CDR3 length: 14 residues. Germline values: CDR1 MNHEY, CDR2 SVGAGI. Trimming left V 4 bases short and J 7 bases short, with 11 bases between. The CDR3 DNA sequence: TGTGCCAGCAGTTCCGACTGGAGGAATTCACCCCTCCACTTT. This gives the protein CASSSDWRNSPLHF.

The chain recombines TRBV11-3 with TRBJ2-7, with unresolved D. Germline assignment: CDR1 SGHNT and CDR2 YENEEA. The germline V and J ends were trimmed by 5 bases and 3 bases, with 17 bases remaining between them. The CDR3 extends over 15 amino acids. This chain's CDR3 is CASSTGTEPFYEQYF. CDR3 nucleotide sequence: TGTGCCAGCAGCACCGGAACAGAACCGTTCTACGAGCAGTACTTC.

This sequence joins TRBV7-9 and TRBJ2-4; no clear D gene. There are 14 residues in the CDR3. Germline V gene data show CDR1 as SEHNR and CDR2 as FQNEAQ (reference sequence). V dropped 0 bases and J dropped 7 bases, with 10 bases sitting between them. This CDR3 reads CASSLAEPRNIQYF. The CDR3, as DNA: TGTGCCAGCAGCTTAGCGGAGCCACGGAACATTCAGTACTTC.

The genes are TRBV19 and TRBJ2-1; a weak D match, TRBD1 (6 bases). Germline V CDR1 and CDR2: LNHDA, SQIVND (reference sequence). The V and J ends lost 5 bases and 1 base respectively, with 18 bases between them. This CDR3 has 17 amino acids. This CDR3 reads CASSVYHRDRSYNEQFF. The DNA of the CDR3 is TGTGCCAGTAGTGTGTACCACAGGGATAGATCCTACAATGAGCAGTTCTTC.

The chain carries TRBV4-2 and TRBJ2-3; TRBD2 might be the D (6 bases). The CDR3 covers 16 residues. Germline CDR1 is LGHNA and CDR2 is YNFKEQ. V was clipped by 1 base and J by 1 base, with 12 bases between them. This chain's CDR3 is CASSQGDSWGTDTQYF. DNA of the CDR3: TGTGCCAGCAGCCAAGGGGACTCCTGGGGCACAGATACGCAGTATTTT.

The rearrangement uses TRBV27 and TRBJ1-2; possible D gene TRBD1, 6 bases. This CDR3 contains 14 residues. Trimming removed 6 bases at V and 2 bases at J, with 13 bases between. CDR1 and CDR2 from the germline V gene are MNHEY and SMNVEV (reference sequence). The CDR3 here is CASSPIDRNYGYTF. CDR3 in DNA: TGTGCCAGCAGCCCTATCGACAGGAACTATGGCTACACCTTC.

This clone has only one observation. The chain is built from TRBV6-5 and TRBJ1-2, with 7 bases fitting TRBD1. CDR1 and CDR2 from the germline V gene are MNHEY and SVGAGI. The J segment lost 0 bases and the V segment lost 3 bases, leaving 4 bases of the junction unmatched. The CDR3 totals 15 residues. In DNA form, the CDR3 reads TGTGCCAGCAGTTATGACAGGGACGCTAACTATGGCTACACCTTC. Its translation: CASSYDRDANYGYTF.

The rearrangement links TRBV6-4 to TRBJ1-1; D is perhaps TRBD1 (5 bases). Germline V CDR1 and CDR2: MRHNA, SNTAGT. The CDR3 is 13 residues long. Trimming pared 6 bases from V and 11 bases from J, leaving 19 bases between. The CDR3 spells CASRFSGLGEAFF. DNA of the CDR3: TGTGCCAGCAGATTTTCAGGGCTAGGCGAGGCTTTCTTT.

This chain uses TRBV3-1 (or the pseudogene TRBV3-2) with TRBJ1-5; D unresolved. Trimming removed 3 bases at V and 4 bases at J, with 10 bases between. The CDR3 length is 14 residues. Germline loops: CDR1 LGHDT, CDR2 YNNKEL (reference sequence). CDR3 residues: CASSQRHANQPQHF. CDR3 coding DNA: TGTGCCAGCAGCCAGCGACACGCAAATCAGCCCCAGCATTTT.

The V and J genes are TRBV5-4 and TRBJ1-6, with no clear D. Germline V gene data show CDR1 as SGHNT and CDR2 as YYREEE (reference sequence). The CDR3 runs 14 residues. V lost 0 bases and J lost 9, with 10 bases in between. The CDR3 is CASSLERAGSPLHF. The DNA for the CDR3 is TGTGCCAGCAGCTTGGAAAGGGCCGGTTCACCCCTCCACTTT.

The chain carries TRBV21-1 and TRBJ2-4; the DNA was not used to check the table's D call, TRBD1. TRBV21-1 is described as a pseudogene. This CDR3 is 15 amino acids long. CDR3 sequence (DNA): TGTGCCAGCTTCGTAGACAGCCTAGCCAAAAACATTCAGTACTTC. Protein sequence: CASFVDSLAKNIQYF.

This clone was detected once. This chain connects TRBV12-3 or TRBV12-4 to TRBJ1-3, with D unresolved. The CDR3 totals 13 residues. V was pared by 6 bases and J by 2 bases, with 8 bases between. The CDR3 nucleotides are TGTGCCAGCAGCCTGGGGACTGGAAACACCATATATTTT. Protein sequence: CASSLGTGNTIYF.

The chain links TRBV4-2 to TRBJ2-1; TRBD2 matches at 7 bases. The germline V gene encodes CDR1 LGHNA and CDR2 YNFKEQ. V dropped 1 base and J dropped 7; count of bases not matched to a gene: 4. The CDR3 has 14 residues. CDR3 sequence: CASSQVSGGNEQFF. The CDR3 region has the DNA TGTGCCAGCAGCCAAGTGTCCGGGGGGAATGAGCAGTTCTTC.

V is TRBV19 and J is TRBJ2-7, with D possibly TRBD1 on 6 matching bases. Looked up from germline, CDR1 is LNHDA and CDR2 is SQIVND (reference sequence). The CDR3 runs to 15 residues. Trimming cost V 4 bases and J 0 bases, with 13 bases left between them. The CDR3 spells CASSNGQFDSYEQYF. In DNA, the CDR3 is TGTGCCAGTAGTAACGGACAGTTCGACTCCTACGAGCAGTACTTC.

The J gene is TRBJ2-2, the V gene TRBV19; 9 bases fit TRBD1. CDR3 length: 15 residues. V lost 6 bases to trimming and J lost 7 bases; unmatched junction nucleotides: 9. Germline V CDR1 and CDR2: LNHDA, SQIVND (reference sequence). CDR3 DNA sequence: TGTGCCAGTAGCCCCTTCGGGACAGGGAGCGGGGAGCTGTTTTTT. Its protein is CASSPFGTGSGELFF.

This clone is a singleton in its sample. The genes are TRBV19 and TRBJ1-4; 8 bases are shared with TRBD1. The CDR3 is 14 amino acids. V lost 6 bases to trimming and J lost 6 bases; unmatched junction nucleotides: 6. Germline-derived CDR1 and CDR2 are LNHDA and SQIVND (reference sequence). The DNA for the CDR3 is TGTGCCAGTAGACGACAGGGGTTCGATGAAAAACTGTTTTTT. Amino acids: CASRRQGFDEKLFF. Using reference TRBV19 and TRBJ1-4 for the parts outside the CDR3, the full variable domain is DGGITQSPKYLFRKEGQNVTLSCEQNLNHDAMYWYRQDPGQGLRLIYYSQIVNDFQKGDIAEGYSVSREKKESFPLTVTSAQKNPTAFYLCASRRQGFDEKLFFGSGTQLSVL.

The rearrangement joins TRBV6-5 to TRBJ2-5, with D possibly matching TRBD2 (6 bases). The CDR3 consists of 13 residues. The V end lost 6 bases, the J end lost 1 base, and 9 bases lay between the germline ends. Germline CDR1 and CDR2: MNHEY and SVGAGI. The CDR3 nucleotides read TGTGCCAGCAGGCCCGGGGGCCAAGAGACCCAGTACTTC. Protein sequence: CASRPGGQETQYF.

This sequence joins TRBV10-2 and TRBJ2-5; D is uncertain. Germline V gives CDR1 WSHSY, CDR2 SAAADI. The CDR3 runs to 12 residues. V dropped 7 bases and J dropped 1 base, with 7 bases sitting between them. In DNA form, the CDR3 reads TGCGCCAGCATCGGTAGCCAAGAGACCCAGTACTTC. Protein product: CASIGSQETQYF.

The chain links TRBV5-1 to TRBJ2-1; 10 bases are a match to TRBD2. Germline lookup yields CDR1 SGHRS and CDR2 YFSETQ. This CDR3 spans 17 amino acids. J lost 4 bases, V lost 4 bases, and 11 bases had no gene match. The CDR3 region is CASSPARGLAEYNEQFF. The CDR3 region has the DNA TGCGCCAGCAGCCCGGCGCGAGGACTAGCGGAATACAATGAGCAGTTCTTC.

This clone showed up just once. This chain uses TRBV20-1 with TRBJ1-1, with D uncertain. Germline V gives CDR1 DFQATT, CDR2 SNEGSKA (reference sequence). The CDR3 is 12 residues long. The germline V and J ends were trimmed by 3 bases and 4 bases, with 9 bases remaining between them. Here the CDR3 reads CSASLSGTEAFF. CDR3 DNA: TGCAGTGCTAGTCTGAGCGGCACTGAAGCTTTCTTT.

The J gene is TRBJ1-2, the V gene TRBV29-1; D may be TRBD1 (5 bases). The CDR3 extends over 14 amino acids. Germline V CDR1 and CDR2: SQVTM, ANQGSEA. Trimming cost V 3 bases and J 7 bases, with 18 bases left between them. The CDR3 DNA is TGCAGCGTTGAGGGTGTGGGGCCCCGAAGTGGCTACACCTTC. Translated: CSVEGVGPRSGYTF. Full variable domain (missing parts from reference TRBV29-1 and TRBJ1-2): SAVISQKPSRDICQRGTSLTIQCQVDSQVTMMFWYRQQPGQSLTLIATANQGSEATYESGFVIDKFPISRPNLTFSTLTVSNMSPEDSSIYLCSVEGVGPRSGYTFGSGTRLTVV.

The CDR3 spells CASSPARGRLAFF. The DNA of the CDR3 is TGTGCCAGCTCACCAGCCAGGGGGCGATTGGCTTTCTTT. This chain links TRBV18 with TRBJ1-1; 8 bases line up with TRBD1. Germline assignment: CDR1 KGHSH and CDR2 LQKENI. This CDR3 region has 13 residues. The ends lost 2 bases at V and 11 bases at J; junction bases unmatched: 7. The full variable domain, completed using reference TRBV18 and TRBJ1-1, is NAGVMQNPRHLVRRRGQEARLRCSPMKGHSHVYWYRQLPEEGLKFMVYLQKENIIDESGMPKERFSAEFPKEGPSILRIQQVVRGDSAAYFCASSPARGRLAFFGQGTRLTVV.

The chain recombines TRBV2 with TRBJ2-7; no firm D call. V shed 3 bases and J shed 7 bases, with 10 bases lying between them. This CDR3 is 12 amino acids long. Germline V gives CDR1 SNHLY, CDR2 FYNNEI. CDR3 sequence: CASSDWGREQYF. DNA for the CDR3: TGTGCCAGCAGTGACTGGGGTAGGGAGCAGTACTTC.

The J gene is TRBJ2-7, the V gene TRBV3-1 (or the pseudogene TRBV3-2), with TRBD1 identical over 9 bases. J gave up 0 bases and V 3 bases, and 9 bases lay outside the gene matches. The CDR3 has 17 amino acids. CDR1 and CDR2 from the germline V gene are LGHDT and YNNKEL (reference sequence). CDR3 coding DNA: TGTGCCAGCAGCCATGGACTCGGGACAGGGCGCTCCTACGAGCAGTACTTC. It encodes CASSHGLGTGRSYEQYF.

The genes are TRBV5-1 and TRBJ1-1; TRBD1 aligns across 9 bases. The CDR3 is 14 residues long. J gave up 5 bases and V 2 bases, and 4 bases lay outside the gene matches. The germline CDR1 and CDR2 sequences are SGHRS and YFSETQ. The CDR3 protein is CASSLQGAGTEAFF. Written as DNA, the CDR3 is TGCGCCAGCAGCTTACAGGGGGCTGGGACTGAAGCTTTCTTT.